This T cell receptor beta chain was captured in a study of spatial heterogeneity in lung cancer (dated 2019 in TCRdb). Some background on the complete study: Donors were around 69 patients with early-stage, untreated non-small cell lung cancer from the lung TRACERx cohort. The study linked features of the TCR repertoire to counts of nonsynonymous mutations, which were determined by whole-exome sequencing of tumor tissue. Both alpha and beta chains were TCR-sequenced in approximately 220 tumor regions, 64 matched nontumor lung samples and around 50 PBMC samples obtained at surgery. TCR alpha and beta repertoires were quantitatively compared across multiple tumor regions, matched nontumor lung and blood in non-small cell lung cancer. Beta-chain transcripts were consistently detected in greater numbers than alpha-chain transcripts, which likely reflects a higher abundance of beta-chain transcripts. In the raw uncorrected reads, each unique combination of TCR and UMI appeared more than ten times on average. Follow-up PBMC samples were sequenced whenever available, with a median time to follow-up of approximately 2 years after resection.

The library was made by 5' RACE. Instrument on record: NextSeq 500. To allow correction of PCR and sequencing errors, the TCR library protocol tagged every TCR cDNA molecule with a unique molecular identifier. Turning to the authors' computational methods: Decombinator tools were used for TCR identification, UMI-based error correction and CDR3 extraction. TCRs above a frequency of 2 per 1,000, corresponding to the top 1% of the tumor frequency distribution, were defined as expanded. Rényi diversity was computed with the R vegan package after subsampling each repertoire 100 times to 5,000 TCRs. CDR3 similarity networks were built from amino acid triplet string-kernel similarity, with CDR3s being connected when pairwise similarity was above 0.82. TCRdb ran its own pipeline on the public reads, namely fastp trimming at Q25 and MiXCR clone calling, and kept in-frame beta chains. CDR3 protein duplicates are merged, each entry listing the most common genes and DNA. For this entry, the V and J calls and clone size follow TCRdb and not the study's own pipeline. The sample data list tens of thousands of distinct CDR3 sequences, and around 9.3% of these were observed just once. The biggest ten clones account for around 28% of the sample.

What the authors observed across the whole study: Ubiquitous expanded tumor TCRs were found in blood more often at tumor resection than at routine follow-up. Confirming at a functional level the hypothesis that regional TCRs recognize regional mutations was considered to require additional single-cell paired TCR alpha and beta sequencing. Only approximately 14 patients were included in the comparisons of baseline and follow-up blood repertoires.

Trimming takes 5 bases off V and 2 bases off J; junction bases not matched to a gene: 3. The CDR3 has 14 amino acids, counting the end cysteine and phenylalanine. Only CDR3 DNA is held: 42 bases, read in frame from base 1. Via the germline V gene, CDR1 is SGHAT and CDR2 FQNNGV. The sample's time point label, in plain terms: blood at routine non-recurrence follow-up after resection. For TCR sequencing, whole RNA was extracted from tumor and nontumor lung tissue, or from cryopreserved PBMC samples, and no cell sorting was done. A patient was chosen for TCR sequencing only when enough RNA was available from at least two tumor regions. On this clonotype itself: Which antigen it targets is not known. No much larger clonotype is one base removed from it; base qualities were not supplied.

This sample comprised PBMCs, obtained at follow-up. The V and J genes are TRBV11-2 and TRBJ2-3, with 8 central nucleotides matching TRBD1. The sequence was collected from a female donor with early-stage non-small cell lung cancer. The CDR3 reads CASSRTGFTDTQYF. In nucleotide form, the sequence is TGTGCCAGCAGCCGGACAGGGTTCACAGATACGCAGTATTTT.